These 30 T cell receptor beta chains came from one sample sequenced in a study of radiation and T cells in renal cell carcinoma (dated by TCRdb to between 2020 and 2021). In light of the paper, this sample's time point label describes: blood 2 weeks post-SBRT. The meaning of the sample's treatment or condition label: 15 Gy SBRT to primary tumor, nephrectomy 4 weeks later. To prepare the library, the immunoSEQ multiplex PCR assay was applied. TCRdb re-hosts the immuneACCESS table, in-frame sequences only. Its copies lack some clones; in the studies checked, an unresolved V gene accounts for under half of them, and the cause for the rest is not known. This sample has 100,000 to 150,000 clones in its table, and 88% of those were observed once. In total, the top ten clones hold about 5.6% of the sample. The starting material was blood, obtained from a patient whose treatment included radiotherapy and nephrectomy. These receptors were obtained from a woman aged 70-85 years with renal cell carcinoma.

CDR3 DNA sequence: TGTGCCAGCAGCTTACCCCGACAGGGGCCGGCGAACACTGAAGCTTTCTTT. It specifies CASSLPRQGPANTEAFF. The chain carries TRBV11-2 and TRBJ1-1; 8 bases are a match to TRBD1. Germline loops: CDR1 SGHAT, CDR2 FQNNGV. The CDR3 is made up of 17 amino acids. Unmatched junction bases numbered 9, after V lost 2 bases and J lost 1 base.

Details on this clone: Distinct nucleotide sequences in the sample also encode this CDR3. The chain links TRBV15 to TRBJ1-4; perhaps TRBD1 as D (5 bases). This CDR3 contains 14 residues. V was pared by 1 base and J by 7 bases, with 10 bases between. Per germline, CDR1 LNHNV and CDR2 YYDKDF (reference sequence). CDR3 in amino acids: CATSRGGGGEKLFF. For the CDR3, the DNA is TGTGCCACCAGCAGAGGGGGGGGAGGTGAAAAACTGTTTTTT.

The rearrangement uses TRBV30 and TRBJ2-1; no reliable D call. CDR1 is GTSNPN, CDR2 SVGIG, per germline (reference sequence). Trimming shortened V by 4 bases and J by 4 bases, and 11 bases separated the two germline ends. This CDR3 spans 13 amino acids. The CDR3 is CAWKFKLYNEQFF. The CDR3 DNA is TGTGCCTGGAAGTTTAAGCTATACAATGAGCAGTTCTTC. Variable domain in full (rest from reference TRBV30 and TRBJ2-1): SQTIHQWPATLVQPVGSPLSLECTVEGTSNPNLYWYRQAAGRGLQLLFYSVGIGQISSEVPQNLSASRPQDRQFILSSKKLLLSDSGFYLCAWKFKLYNEQFFGPGTRLTVL.

The chain employs TRBV5-4 and TRBJ1-2, with 8 bases aligning to TRBD1. The CDR3 spans 13 residues. Looked up from germline, CDR1 is SGHNT and CDR2 is YYREEE (reference sequence). With 4 bases clipped from V and 7 bases from J, the junction kept 6 bases outside the gene matches. Here the CDR3 reads CASSPQGAGGYTF. CDR3 sequence (DNA): TGTGCCAGCAGCCCTCAGGGGGCGGGTGGCTACACCTTC.

There are a few counts of this clone. The gene calls are TRBV5-6 and TRBJ2-1; D call uncertain. Germline assignment: CDR1 SGHDT and CDR2 YYEEEE. V dropped 2 bases and J dropped 7 bases, with 4 bases sitting between them. The CDR3 spans 11 residues. For the CDR3, the DNA is TGTGCCAGCAGCTTCAGGAATGAGCAGTTCTTC. Translated: CASSFRNEQFF.

This chain connects TRBV14 to TRBJ2-1; 9 bases fit TRBD2. The V segment lost 3 bases and the J segment 4 bases; nucleotides outside the gene matches: 1. The CDR3 consists of 14 residues. Germline CDR1 reads SGHDN; CDR2 reads FVKESK. In DNA form, the CDR3 reads TGTGCCAGCAGCCACCTAGCGGGGTACAATGAGCAGTTCTTC. It encodes CASSHLAGYNEQFF.

The rearrangement joins TRBV6-5 to TRBJ1-6; D gene unclear. Germline V gives CDR1 MNHEY, CDR2 SVGAGI. This CDR3 has 15 amino acids. Trimming stripped 2 bases from V and 8 bases from J, with 13 bases between. The CDR3 loop reads CASSYPGPPDSPLHF. CDR3 sequence (DNA): TGTGCCAGCAGTTACCCCGGGCCACCAGATTCACCCCTCCACTTT.

The V gene is TRBV7-9, the J gene TRBJ2-2; a weak D match, TRBD2 (6 bases). Trimming left V 1 base short and J 4 bases short, with 7 bases between. The CDR3 has 14 amino acids. The germline CDR1 and CDR2 sequences are SEHNR and FQNEAQ (reference sequence). Here the CDR3 reads CASSLGRGTGELFF. The CDR3 DNA reads as TGTGCCAGCAGCTTAGGGCGGGGCACCGGGGAGCTGTTTTTT.

In DNA, the CDR3 is TGTGCCAGCAGTGAGAAAGGGACAGCGGTAGCCCTAGGTCCTAACGAGCAGTACTTC. This encodes CASSEKGTAVALGPNEQYF. J is TRBJ2-7 and V is TRBV27, with 7 bases identical to TRBD1. Trimming removed 5 bases from V and 5 bases from J; junction bases left unmatched: 24. CDR3 length: 19 residues. The germline V gene has CDR1 MNHEY and CDR2 SMNVEV (reference sequence).

The V call is TRBV19, the J call TRBJ2-5; D might be TRBD2 (6 bases). V shed 4 bases and J shed 3 bases, with 15 bases lying between them. The germline V gene encodes CDR1 LNHDA and CDR2 SQIVND (reference sequence). The CDR3 extends over 15 amino acids. CDR3 sequence: CASSTPQGGEETQYF. CDR3 bases: TGTGCCAGTAGTACTCCGCAGGGCGGGGAAGAGACCCAGTACTTC.

V gene TRBV12-5 combines with J gene TRBJ1-1, with D maybe TRBD1 (6 bases). V was shortened by 10 bases and J by 5 bases, with 14 bases between the two germline ends. The CDR3 length is 12 residues. CDR1 LGHNT and CDR2 FRNRAP come from the germline V gene. Here the CDR3 DNA reads TGTGCTACCTGGAAGGGGGTAACTGAAGCTTTCTTT. Translation: CATWKGVTEAFF.

The J gene is TRBJ1-2, the V gene TRBV28; TRBD1 matches at 8 bases. The V gene's germline CDR1 is MDHEN and CDR2 SYDVKM. The V gene end was trimmed by 4 bases and the J gene end by 4 bases; junction bases not matched to a gene: 8. The CDR3 length is 15 residues. The CDR3, as DNA: TGTGCCAGCAGTTCACGGACAGGGATAGGCTATGGCTACACCTTC. It translates to CASSSRTGIGYGYTF.

V usage is TRBV19 and J usage is TRBJ1-1; D is possibly TRBD1 (5 bases). The length of the CDR3 is 14 residues. Germline V CDR1 and CDR2: LNHDA, SQIVND (reference sequence). V lost 8 bases and J lost 1, with 14 bases in between. The CDR3 DNA sequence: TGTGCCAGTCATGAGACGGGGGAGAACACTGAAGCTTTCTTT. Amino acid sequence: CASHETGENTEAFF.

The chain recombines TRBV18 with TRBJ1-2, with 8 nucleotides matching TRBD1. Germline V gene data show CDR1 as KGHSH and CDR2 as LQKENI. The CDR3 is 17 residues long. V gave up 1 base and J gave up 8 bases; unmatched junction bases: 15. The CDR3 loop reads CASSPQTGALNEKGYTF. DNA of the CDR3: TGTGCCAGCTCACCACAGACAGGGGCCTTGAATGAGAAGGGCTACACCTTC.

This clone is a singleton in its sample. The chain recombines TRBV27 with TRBJ2-7; 12 bases align to TRBD2. Germline V gene lookup returns CDR1 MNHEY and CDR2 SMNVEV (reference sequence). J lost 11 bases, V lost 5 bases, and 13 bases had no gene match. The length of the CDR3 is 15 residues. The CDR3 region has the DNA TGTGCCAGCAGTCCACCCGGGACTAGCGGGTATCGGAAGTACTTC. It codes for CASSPPGTSGYRKYF.

The chain links TRBV29-1 to TRBJ1-5, with 7 positions matching TRBD1. The length of the CDR3 is 14 residues. Unmatched junction bases numbered 4, after V lost 3 bases and J lost 2 bases. Germline V gene lookup returns CDR1 SQVTM and CDR2 ANQGSEA. CDR3 sequence (DNA): TGCAGCGTTGAGTTTGGGACAGGCAATCAGCCCCAGCATTTT. This sequence encodes CSVEFGTGNQPQHF.

The CDR3 DNA follows: TGTGCCAGCTCACCCACGAACACTGAAGCTTTCTTT. It specifies CASSPTNTEAFF. This chain joins TRBV18 and TRBJ1-1; D unclear. The V gene's germline CDR1 is KGHSH and CDR2 LQKENI. The CDR3 length is 12 residues. The ends were cut back, 3 bases at V and 1 base at J, with 3 bases in the middle.

The chain has TRBV30 and TRBJ2-3, with 8 bases aligning to TRBD2. The CDR3 totals 14 residues. Losses at the gene ends were 3 bases for V and 6 bases for J; bases not matched to a gene: 8. Germline values: CDR1 GTSNPN, CDR2 SVGIG (reference sequence). Here the CDR3 reads CAWRLAGGWDTQYF. DNA for the CDR3: TGTGCCTGGAGGCTTGCGGGGGGCTGGGATACGCAGTATTTT.

The chain couples TRBV9 to TRBJ2-3, with a weak D call TRBD2 (7 bases). Germline CDR1 reads SGDLS; CDR2 reads YYNGEE. This CDR3 comprises 16 residues. Trimming removed 3 bases at V and 1 base at J, with 15 bases between. The CDR3 DNA reads as TGTGCCAGCAGCGACCGGGGGGCGGGGGGCACAGATACGCAGTATTTT. Protein product: CASSDRGAGGTDTQYF.

This rearrangement joins TRBV6-6 to TRBJ2-3, with 10 bases matching TRBD1. Germline V gene sequence: CDR1 MNHNY, CDR2 SVGAGI (reference sequence). The CDR3 loop spans 14 amino acids. The ends lost 6 bases at V and 4 bases at J; junction bases unmatched: 4. The CDR3 reads CASSGGQGADTQYF. CDR3 sequence (DNA): TGTGCCAGCAGCGGTGGACAGGGGGCAGATACGCAGTATTTT.

V is TRBV9 and J is TRBJ1-3; D is undetermined. Trimming shortened V by 4 bases and J by 2 bases, and 7 bases separated the two germline ends. This CDR3 has 13 amino acids. Germline V gene sequence: CDR1 SGDLS, CDR2 YYNGEE. CDR3 residues: CASSPYPGNTIYF. The DNA of the CDR3 is TGTGCCAGCAGCCCATACCCTGGAAACACCATATATTTT.

In DNA form, the CDR3 reads TGCGCCAGCAGCCGACCCGGGAGCAACTCTGGAAACACCATATATTTT. This translates into CASSRPGSNSGNTIYF. The chain uses TRBV4-1 and TRBJ1-3; D is unresolved. Germline CDR1 MGHRA, CDR2 YSYEKL. Trimming took off 4 bases at V and 0 bases at J, with 13 bases between the two ends. The CDR3 covers 16 residues.

The CDR3 nucleotides are TGTGCCAGCTCTCGCCAGGTCTACGAGCAGTACTTC. Its protein product is CASSRQVYEQYF. The chain uses TRBV18 and TRBJ2-7; no definite D call. Germline V lookup: CDR1 KGHSH, CDR2 LQKENI. The CDR3 extends over 12 amino acids. V lost 6 bases to trimming and J lost 3 bases, with 9 bases between them. Supplemented by reference TRBV18 and TRBJ2-7, the full variable domain reads NAGVMQNPRHLVRRRGQEARLRCSPMKGHSHVYWYRQLPEEGLKFMVYLQKENIIDESGMPKERFSAEFPKEGPSILRIQQVVRGDSAAYFCASSRQVYEQYFGPGTRLTVT.

DNA for the CDR3: TGTGCCAGCAGCTCCCAGGGTAACACTGAAGCTTTCTTT. Protein sequence: CASSSQGNTEAFF. V is TRBV11-3 and J is TRBJ1-1; D might be TRBD1 (5 bases). Germline V gene data show CDR1 as SGHNT and CDR2 as YENEEA. The CDR3 is 13 amino acids. Trimming removed 4 bases from V and 2 bases from J, with 8 bases in between. The whole variable domain, remainder taken from reference TRBV11-3 and TRBJ1-1, is EAGVVQSPRYKIIEKKQPVAFWCNPISGHNTLYWYLQNLGQGPELLIRYENEEAVDDSQLPKDRFSAERLKGVDSTLKIQPAELGDSAVYLCASSSQGNTEAFFGQGTRLTVV.

The V gene is TRBV5-1, the J gene TRBJ1-2; D gene unclear. V was cut by 0 bases and J by 2 bases, with 11 bases left in between. The V gene's germline CDR1 is SGHRS and CDR2 YFSETQ. The CDR3 runs to 15 residues. The CDR3 reads CASSLVPDSNYGYTF. The CDR3 DNA is TGCGCCAGCAGCTTGGTCCCAGACTCAAACTATGGCTACACCTTC. The variable domain in full, completed from reference TRBV5-1 and TRBJ1-2, reads KAGVTQTPRYLIKTRGQQVTLSCSPISGHRSVSWYQQTPGQGLQFLFEYFSETQRNKGNFPGRFSGRQFSNSRSEMNVSTLELGDSALYLCASSLVPDSNYGYTFGSGTRLTVV.

This clone was found once. The chain joins TRBV19 to TRBJ2-5, with TRBD2 matching over 12 bases. Germline loops: CDR1 LNHDA, CDR2 SQIVND (reference sequence). There are 17 residues in the CDR3. The junction had 9 bases not matched to a gene; V was cut back by 5 bases and J by 2 bases. CDR3 in amino acids: CASSSQRLAGAQETQYF. For the CDR3, the DNA is TGTGCCAGTAGTTCCCAAAGACTAGCGGGGGCTCAAGAGACCCAGTACTTC.

This rearrangement joins TRBV30 to TRBJ1-2, with 7 bases aligning to TRBD1. The CDR3 covers 16 residues. CDR1 is GTSNPN, CDR2 SVGIG, per germline (reference sequence). The trim removed 1 base at V and 0 bases at J, leaving 8 bases unmatched. The CDR3 spells CAWSGPGTATNYGYTF. The CDR3, as DNA: TGTGCCTGGAGTGGGCCCGGGACAGCCACTAACTATGGCTACACCTTC.

This clone was counted a single time. This chain uses TRBV2 with TRBJ2-1; no reliable D call. This CDR3 comprises 12 residues. In germline, CDR1 is SNHLY, CDR2 FYNNEI. V was trimmed by 5 bases and J by 8 bases, leaving 10 bases between them. DNA for the CDR3: TGTGCCAGCAGTAGTTCCCGAGATGAGCAGTTCTTC. As protein: CASSSSRDEQFF.

The chain couples TRBV30 to TRBJ2-1; 7 bases fit TRBD1. Germline lookup yields CDR1 GTSNPN and CDR2 SVGIG (reference sequence). This CDR3 has 13 residues. V shed 7 bases and J 3 bases; nucleotides not matched to a gene: 6. The CDR3 sequence: CAYQGTDYNEQFF. The CDR3 DNA follows: TGTGCCTACCAGGGGACAGACTACAATGAGCAGTTCTTC. Supplemented by reference TRBV30 and TRBJ2-1, the full variable domain reads SQTIHQWPATLVQPVGSPLSLECTVEGTSNPNLYWYRQAAGRGLQLLFYSVGIGQISSEVPQNLSASRPQDRQFILSSKKLLLSDSGFYLCAYQGTDYNEQFFGPGTRLTVL.

This chain connects TRBV21-1 to TRBJ2-1; the table's D call, TRBD2, was not checked against the DNA. TRBV21-1 has pseudogene status. CDR3 length: 16 amino acids. CDR3 coding DNA: TGTGCCAGCAGCAAGACTAGCGGGGAGTTCTACAATGAGCAGTTCTTC. Translated, it gives CASSKTSGEFYNEQFF.